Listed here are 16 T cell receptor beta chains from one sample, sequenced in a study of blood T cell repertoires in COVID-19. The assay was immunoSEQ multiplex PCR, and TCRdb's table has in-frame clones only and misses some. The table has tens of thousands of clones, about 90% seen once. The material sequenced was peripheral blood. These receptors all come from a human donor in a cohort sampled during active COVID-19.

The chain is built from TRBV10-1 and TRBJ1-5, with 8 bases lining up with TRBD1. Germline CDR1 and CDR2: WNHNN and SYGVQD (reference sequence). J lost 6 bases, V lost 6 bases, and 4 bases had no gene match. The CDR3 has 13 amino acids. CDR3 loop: CASSQGAAQPQHF. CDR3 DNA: TGCGCCAGCAGCCAGGGGGCCGCTCAGCCCCAGCATTTT.

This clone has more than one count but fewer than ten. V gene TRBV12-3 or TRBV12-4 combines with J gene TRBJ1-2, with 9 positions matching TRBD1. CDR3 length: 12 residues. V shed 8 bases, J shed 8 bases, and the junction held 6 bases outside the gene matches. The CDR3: CASRTGGGGYTF. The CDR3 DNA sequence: TGTGCCAGCCGAACAGGGGGCGGAGGCTACACCTTC.

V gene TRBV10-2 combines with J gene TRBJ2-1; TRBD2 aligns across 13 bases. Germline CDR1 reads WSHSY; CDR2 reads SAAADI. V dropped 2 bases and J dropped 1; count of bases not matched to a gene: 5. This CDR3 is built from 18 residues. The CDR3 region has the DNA TGCGCCAGCAGTGAGACTAGCGGGGGGGTCCATTCCTACAATGAGCAGTTCTTC. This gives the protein CASSETSGGVHSYNEQFF.

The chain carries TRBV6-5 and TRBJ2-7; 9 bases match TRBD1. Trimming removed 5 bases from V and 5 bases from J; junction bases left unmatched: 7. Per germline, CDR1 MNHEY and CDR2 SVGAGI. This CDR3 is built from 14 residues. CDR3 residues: CASSPDRGRHEQYF. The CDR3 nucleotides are TGTGCCAGCAGTCCCGACAGGGGGAGGCACGAGCAGTACTTC.

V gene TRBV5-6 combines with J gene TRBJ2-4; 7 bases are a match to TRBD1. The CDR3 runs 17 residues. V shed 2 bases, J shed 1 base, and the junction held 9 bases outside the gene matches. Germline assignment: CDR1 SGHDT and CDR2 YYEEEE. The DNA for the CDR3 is TGTGCCAGCAGCTTCTACATGACAGGGTCGGCCAAAAACATTCAGTACTTC. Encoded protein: CASSFYMTGSAKNIQYF.

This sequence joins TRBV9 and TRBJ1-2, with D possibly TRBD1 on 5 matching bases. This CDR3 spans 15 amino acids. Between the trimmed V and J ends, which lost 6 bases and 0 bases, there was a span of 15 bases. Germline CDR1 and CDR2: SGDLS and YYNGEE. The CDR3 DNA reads TGTGCCAGCACCCTCTGGGGGGGGTCTAACTATGGCTACACCTTC. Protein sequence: CASTLWGGSNYGYTF.

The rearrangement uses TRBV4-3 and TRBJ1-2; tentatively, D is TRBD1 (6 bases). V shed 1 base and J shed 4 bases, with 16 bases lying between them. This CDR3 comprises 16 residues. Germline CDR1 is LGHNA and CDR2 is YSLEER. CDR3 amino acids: CASSQAPQGIGYGYTF. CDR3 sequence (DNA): TGCGCCAGCAGCCAAGCCCCCCAGGGGATCGGCTATGGCTACACCTTC.

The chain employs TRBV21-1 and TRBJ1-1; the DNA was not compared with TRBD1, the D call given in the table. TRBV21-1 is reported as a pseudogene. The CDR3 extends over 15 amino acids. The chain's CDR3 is CASSKAPRRNTEAFF. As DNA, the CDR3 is TGTGCCAGCAGCAAAGCCCCCAGAAGGAACACTGAAGCTTTCTTT.

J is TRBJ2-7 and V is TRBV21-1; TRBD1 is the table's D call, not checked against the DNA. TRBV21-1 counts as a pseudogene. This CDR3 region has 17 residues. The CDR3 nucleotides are TGTGCCAGGAAACAAAGCCCCCTTCAGGGGGCTTCCTACGAGCAGTACTTC. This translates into CARKQSPLQGASYEQYF.

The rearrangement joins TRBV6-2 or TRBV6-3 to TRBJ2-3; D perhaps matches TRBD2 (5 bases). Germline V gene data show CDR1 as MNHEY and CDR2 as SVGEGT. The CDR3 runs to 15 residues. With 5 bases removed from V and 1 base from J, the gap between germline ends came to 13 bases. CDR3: CASSPRGFGTDTQYF. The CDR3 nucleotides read TGTGCCAGCAGTCCCCGCGGGTTCGGCACAGATACGCAGTATTTT.

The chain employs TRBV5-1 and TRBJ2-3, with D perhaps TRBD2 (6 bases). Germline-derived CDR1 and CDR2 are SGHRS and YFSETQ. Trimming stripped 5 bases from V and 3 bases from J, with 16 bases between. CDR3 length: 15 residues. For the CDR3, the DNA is TGCGCCAGCAGTTCGGGGGTGGGGAGGACAGATACGCAGTATTTT. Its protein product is CASSSGVGRTDTQYF. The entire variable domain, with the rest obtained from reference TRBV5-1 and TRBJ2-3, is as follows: KAGVTQTPRYLIKTRGQQVTLSCSPISGHRSVSWYQQTPGQGLQFLFEYFSETQRNKGNFPGRFSGRQFSNSRSEMNVSTLELGDSALYLCASSSGVGRTDTQYFGPGTRLTVL.

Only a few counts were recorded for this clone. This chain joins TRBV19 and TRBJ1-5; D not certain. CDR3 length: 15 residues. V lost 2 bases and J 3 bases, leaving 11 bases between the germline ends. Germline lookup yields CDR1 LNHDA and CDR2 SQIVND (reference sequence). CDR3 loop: CASSIRAADNQPQHF. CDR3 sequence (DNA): TGTGCCAGTAGTATACGCGCGGCAGACAATCAGCCCCAGCATTTT.

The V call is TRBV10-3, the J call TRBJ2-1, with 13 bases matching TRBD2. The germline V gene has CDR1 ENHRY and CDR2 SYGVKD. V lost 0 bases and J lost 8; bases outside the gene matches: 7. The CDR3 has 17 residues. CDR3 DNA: TGTGCCATCAGTGAGTCCCCCTTACTAGCGGGAGGGGATGAGCAGTTCTTC. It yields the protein CAISESPLLAGGDEQFF.

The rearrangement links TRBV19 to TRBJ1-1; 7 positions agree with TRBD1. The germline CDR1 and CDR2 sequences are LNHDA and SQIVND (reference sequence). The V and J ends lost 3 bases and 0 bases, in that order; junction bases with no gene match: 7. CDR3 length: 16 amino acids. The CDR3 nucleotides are TGTGCCAGTAGTATCTACCCGACAGGGCTGAACACTGAAGCTTTCTTT. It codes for CASSIYPTGLNTEAFF.

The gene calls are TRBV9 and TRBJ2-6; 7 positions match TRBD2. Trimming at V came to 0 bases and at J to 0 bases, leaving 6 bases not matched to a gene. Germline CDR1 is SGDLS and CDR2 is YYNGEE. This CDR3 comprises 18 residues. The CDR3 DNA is TGTGCCAGCAGCGTAGAAGGCGGGAGAATCTCTGGGGCCAACGTCCTGACTTTC. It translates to CASSVEGGRISGANVLTF.

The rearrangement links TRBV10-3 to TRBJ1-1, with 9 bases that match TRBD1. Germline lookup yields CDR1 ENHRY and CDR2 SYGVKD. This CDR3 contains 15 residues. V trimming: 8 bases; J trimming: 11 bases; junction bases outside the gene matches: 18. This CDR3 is CAIGVPGQGASLAFF. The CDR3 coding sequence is TGTGCCATCGGCGTCCCGGGACAGGGCGCCTCGCTGGCTTTCTTT.